This T cell receptor (beta chain) was recovered during a study of metastatic and nonmetastatic thyroid tumors. About the study: Samples came from malignant and benign thyroid patients, and repertoires were compared across blood and tumor or nodule tissue. Notes on the study in general: TCR beta diversity was reportedly significantly higher in malignant thyroid tumors than benign nodules, in blood and tumor.

The germline V gene encodes CDR1 SNHLY and CDR2 FYNNEI. The CDR3 sequence is 13 residues long. Trimming shortened V by 10 bases and J by 0 bases, and 13 bases separated the two germline ends. Prior to thyroid surgery, none of the patients had received any treatment. Original processing methods: What underpinned the distant-metastasis classifier for papillary thyroid cancer was the set of CDR3 differences across clinicopathological groups. Using MiXCR, TCRdb reanalyzed the PCR reads. It is TCRdb's table, rather than the study itself, that gives the V and J calls and clone size. The sample carries around 20,000 clones, approximately 23% recorded once. This clone came up a few times. Its antigen is undetermined.

What was sequenced was tumor tissue. This sequence joins TRBV2 and TRBJ2-7; D might be TRBD1 (6 bases). The sequence was obtained from a female donor with papillary thyroid cancer or a benign thyroid nodule (not recorded which). Some clones in this sample may be carry-over from other donors' samples. The CDR3 sequence: CATQGPYSYEQYF. The CDR3 region has the DNA TGTGCCACCCAGGGGCCTTACTCCTACGAGCAGTACTTC.